Listed below are T cell receptor beta chains from one sample, sequenced in a study of blood T cell repertoires in COVID-19. Method: immunoSEQ multiplex PCR; TCRdb's copy keeps in-frame clones and lacks some. The profile shows about 90,000 clones, approximately 86% of them singletons. Material: peripheral blood. Source of these receptors: a man at least 80 years old with active or convalescent COVID-19. CDR3s include the opening cysteine and the closing phenylalanine or tryptophan. Fields, in order: V gene, D gene, CDR3 protein. D genes are given only for firm matches.

V gene: TRBV10-2
D gene: .
CDR3 protein: CASSPSSGNTIYF

V gene: TRBV7-2
D gene: .
CDR3 protein: CASSAIGTPQGLHF

V gene: TRBV10-2
D gene: TRBD1
CDR3 protein: CASRLGQGSYEQYF

V gene: TRBV29-1
D gene: TRBD2
CDR3 protein: CSVGGLAGGTYHEQYF

V gene: TRBV11-2
D gene: .
CDR3 protein: CASSLGAAGIPDTQYF

V gene: TRBV12-3/TRBV12-4
D gene: .
CDR3 protein: CASSLRSNTEAFF

V gene: TRBV30
D gene: TRBD2
CDR3 protein: CAWSGLAGGTYEQYF

V gene: TRBV5-4
D gene: TRBD2
CDR3 protein: CASSFLTSGTYEQYF

V gene: TRBV9
D gene: TRBD2
CDR3 protein: CASSVSGSLGYQETQYF

V gene: TRBV9
D gene: TRBD1
CDR3 protein: CASSVDPGGQETQYF

V gene: TRBV5-1
D gene: TRBD1
CDR3 protein: CASSLGDSGSSTNEKLFF

V gene: TRBV28
D gene: TRBD1
CDR3 protein: CASGDSHHYGYTF

V gene: TRBV4-1
D gene: .
CDR3 protein: CASSQDLVAPNEQFF

V gene: TRBV2
D gene: .
CDR3 protein: CASKQDNEQFF

V gene: TRBV5-5
D gene: TRBD1
CDR3 protein: CASSSWTGGVGYGYTF

V gene: TRBV7-4
D gene: TRBD1
CDR3 protein: CASSLGVRGQAASPLHF

V gene: TRBV5-4
D gene: .
CDR3 protein: CASSPQQGAGYGYTF

V gene: TRBV5-1
D gene: .
CDR3 protein: CASSLVVGANSYEQYF

V gene: TRBV28
D gene: .
CDR3 protein: CASTMEGAQYNEQFF

V gene: TRBV12-3/TRBV12-4
D gene: TRBD2
CDR3 protein: CASSSGRLETQYF

V gene: TRBV14
D gene: TRBD2
CDR3 protein: CASSQGFSGRTDTQYF

V gene: TRBV10-3
D gene: TRBD2
CDR3 protein: CAISEGAGGYEQYF

V gene: TRBV7-3
D gene: .
CDR3 protein: CASSSGQPSTDTQYF

V gene: TRBV7-3
D gene: .
CDR3 protein: CASSQTNLNEQFF

V gene: TRBV7-9
D gene: TRBD1
CDR3 protein: CASSYRTGTNEKLFF

V gene: TRBV19
D gene: .
CDR3 protein: CASRSGIFSGANVLTF

V gene: TRBV6-1
D gene: .
CDR3 protein: CASSDRGQPQHF

V gene: TRBV5-1
D gene: TRBD1
CDR3 protein: CASRQAGTVNYGYTF

V gene: TRBV12-5
D gene: .
CDR3 protein: CASGLIPAGANVLTF

V gene: TRBV2
D gene: TRBD2
CDR3 protein: CASSESGGGQYF

V gene: TRBV7-9
D gene: TRBD2
CDR3 protein: CASSRTSGAYNEQFF

V gene: TRBV7-2
D gene: .
CDR3 protein: CASSFRVGNEQFF

V gene: TRBV9
D gene: .
CDR3 protein: CASSSGGNYGYTF

V gene: TRBV18
D gene: .
CDR3 protein: CASSPQPGQEQFF

V gene: TRBV4-2
D gene: TRBD1
CDR3 protein: CASSPTGYGYTF

V gene: TRBV7-8
D gene: TRBD2
CDR3 protein: CASSLALGGGPYEQYF

V gene: TRBV28
D gene: TRBD2
CDR3 protein: CASSPRGRLARSNEQFF

V gene: TRBV2
D gene: TRBD1
CDR3 protein: CASSVQGRTGELFF

V gene: TRBV24-1
D gene: .
CDR3 protein: CATSEGDFRGQFF

V gene: TRBV7-2
D gene: TRBD1
CDR3 protein: CASSPLGQGAYNEQFF

V gene: TRBV4-2
D gene: TRBD1
CDR3 protein: CASSQAGQGDYNSPLHF

V gene: TRBV5-8
D gene: .
CDR3 protein: CASSRARGTRSTDTQYF

V gene: TRBV9
D gene: .
CDR3 protein: CASSTGERDSPLHF

V gene: TRBV5-1
D gene: TRBD2
CDR3 protein: CASSPAGLGFGNEQFF

V gene: TRBV7-8
D gene: .
CDR3 protein: CASSEKTGRKASGPWDTQYF

V gene: TRBV11-3
D gene: TRBD1
CDR3 protein: CASSPGQGRAGELFF

V gene: TRBV4-3
D gene: TRBD2
CDR3 protein: CASSQEVAGGPIGELFF

V gene: TRBV7-2
D gene: .
CDR3 protein: CASSLQGGQETQYF

V gene: TRBV2
D gene: .
CDR3 protein: CASSDLGLYGYTF

V gene: TRBV10-3
D gene: .
CDR3 protein: CATEDRTGAYEQYF

V gene: TRBV4-3
D gene: TRBD1
CDR3 protein: CASSQVFRGQEKLFF

V gene: TRBV3-1/TRBV3-2
D gene: .
CDR3 protein: CASSQVVSGELFF

V gene: TRBV5-6
D gene: .
CDR3 protein: CASSSLSGEPMNTEAFF

V gene: TRBV15
D gene: .
CDR3 protein: CATSRQGSPDTQYF

V gene: TRBV7-6
D gene: TRBD1
CDR3 protein: CASSLGQGVSQPQHF

V gene: TRBV28
D gene: .
CDR3 protein: CASRPGSLGANVLTF

V gene: TRBV15
D gene: .
CDR3 protein: CATSRDYRGETEAFF